The 11 T cell receptor beta chains presented below share a single source sample, sequenced in a study of OX40 agonist ivuxolimab in advanced cancers. The data were produced by immunoSEQ multiplex PCR, yet TCRdb's version contains in-frame clones alone and is incomplete. In the table there are roughly 26,000 clones, 76% of which are singletons. The sequencing here drew on CD4+ or CD8+ T cells sorted from blood, taken in a trial of the OX40 agonist ivuxolimab. All receptors derive from an adult with an advanced solid tumor such as melanoma, head and neck, liver or kidney cancer.

V is TRBV2 and J is TRBJ2-5, with TRBD1 matching 9 bases. The CDR3 runs 12 residues. After removal of 10 bases from V and 4 bases from J, the junction contained 4 bases not matched to a gene. CDR1 is SNHLY, CDR2 FYNNEI, per germline. CDR3 DNA: TGTGCCAACGGACAGGGGACAGAGACCCAGTACTTC. It translates to CANGQGTETQYF.

The chain combines TRBV5-4 with TRBJ1-2, with no clear D. CDR1 is SGHNT, CDR2 YYREEE, per germline (reference sequence). V gave up 2 bases and J gave up 4 bases, with 12 bases separating them. The CDR3 covers 14 residues. DNA of the CDR3: TGTGCCAGCAGCTTCCCAGGAAGGTCCTATGGCTACACCTTC. Its translation: CASSFPGRSYGYTF.

The chain joins TRBV4-3 to TRBJ1-1; TRBD1 agrees at 9 bases. The CDR3 is 15 residues long. Trimming took 0 bases from V and 4 from J; bases not matched to a gene: 3. CDR1 LGHNA and CDR2 YSLEER come from the germline V gene. CDR3 region: CASSQDPGQGTEAFF. The CDR3 nucleotides read TGCGCCAGCAGCCAAGATCCGGGACAGGGCACTGAAGCTTTCTTT.

In its sample, this clone was seen once. The chain couples TRBV14 to TRBJ2-7, with D perhaps being TRBD1 or TRBD2 (5 bases each). The CDR3 sequence is 16 residues long. From germline, CDR1 is SGHDN and CDR2 FVKESK. Trimming removed 0 bases from V and 0 bases from J, with 12 bases in between. In DNA, the CDR3 is TGTGCCAGCAGCCAAGATACGGGGCTCCGCTCCTACGAGCAGTACTTC. Translating gives CASSQDTGLRSYEQYF.

The chain joins TRBV2 to TRBJ1-2, with a tentative D call TRBD1 (6 bases). The CDR3 contains 13 residues. The germline V and J ends were trimmed by 5 bases and 8 bases, with 15 bases remaining between them. Germline loops: CDR1 SNHLY, CDR2 FYNNEI. The CDR3 bases are TGTGCCAGCAGTCCAGGGGAAATGCGGGGCTACACCTTC. This sequence encodes CASSPGEMRGYTF.

V is TRBV6-5 and J is TRBJ1-2; 7 nucleotides match TRBD1. Germline V gene lookup returns CDR1 MNHEY and CDR2 SVGAGI. This CDR3 has 11 amino acids. V shed 10 bases and J 3 bases; nucleotides not matched to a gene: 2. CDR3 DNA: TGTGCCATCACAGGGGACTATGGCTACACCTTC. Translated: CAITGDYGYTF.

V is TRBV5-4 and J is TRBJ2-5, with D possibly being TRBD2 (6 bases). V was pared by 1 base and J by 5 bases, with 9 bases between. Germline CDR1 reads SGHNT; CDR2 reads YYREEE (reference sequence). The CDR3 sequence is 13 residues long. The CDR3 reads CASSLTGGETQYF. The CDR3 coding sequence is TGTGCCAGCAGCTTGACTGGAGGGGAGACCCAGTACTTC.

The count of this clone is one. V usage is TRBV5-1 and J usage is TRBJ1-1; 8 bases agree with TRBD1. Germline V gives CDR1 SGHRS, CDR2 YFSETQ. The CDR3 has 14 residues. Trimming at V came to 6 bases and at J to 2 bases, leaving 6 bases not matched to a gene. In DNA form, the CDR3 reads TGCGCCAGCATCCTAGGGACAGGTAACACTGAAGCTTTCTTT. Translated: CASILGTGNTEAFF.

The genes are TRBV27 and TRBJ2-1, with TRBD2 matching over 14 bases. This CDR3 contains 20 residues. Looked up from germline, CDR1 is MNHEY and CDR2 is SMNVEV (reference sequence). With V trimmed by 4 bases and J by 2 bases, 13 bases remained unmatched. CDR3 DNA sequence: TGTGCCAGCAGTTCAGGGGACAGACTAGCGGGGGGGGTCACCTACAATGAGCAGTTCTTC. Protein: CASSSGDRLAGGVTYNEQFF.

This clone qualifies as medium-sized. The chain combines TRBV25-1 with TRBJ1-1; D possibly corresponds to TRBD1 (6 bases). The germline V gene encodes CDR1 MGHDK and CDR2 SYGVNS. There are 15 residues in the CDR3. The ends were cut back, 5 bases at V and 1 base at J, with 14 bases in the middle. This CDR3 is CASSPYREQNTEAFF. In DNA, the CDR3 is TGTGCCAGCAGTCCTTACAGGGAGCAGAACACTGAAGCTTTCTTT.

The rearrangement joins TRBV19 to TRBJ2-5; D ambiguous. CDR1 is LNHDA, CDR2 SQIVND, per germline (reference sequence). V lost 3 bases and J 1 base, leaving 9 bases between the germline ends. CDR3 length: 14 amino acids. The CDR3 protein is CASSIQASQETQYF. The CDR3 DNA reads TGTGCCAGTAGTATCCAGGCCAGCCAAGAGACCCAGTACTTC.